The rows below give T cell receptor beta chains drawn from one sample of a study of human T cells and chemical hapten exposure. TCRdb reprocessed the RACE reads with MiXCR, giving one entry per CDR3 protein. Of about 71,000 distinct CDR3 sequences in the sample, over 8.5% were seen once. The material sequenced was whole blood, taken in connection with sensitization to the hapten diphenylcyclopropenone (DPC). Receptors originate from a woman aged 45-59 years with alopecia areata. Some clones in this sample may be carry-over from other donors' samples. CDR3s include the opening cysteine and the closing phenylalanine or tryptophan. The D gene is left open where the match is weak. Clone size is given for some rows only: seen once, a few or many times, or a class if the clone is expanded.

many	TRBV29-1	-	TRBJ2-2	CSVLRGFDGELFF	TGCAGCGTTCTTCGTGGGTTCGATGGGGAGCTGTTTTTT
few	TRBV2	-	TRBJ1-2	CASSEALRGDGYTF	TGTGCCAGCAGTGAAGCGCTTCGAGGGGATGGCTACACCTTC
many	TRBV29-1	-	TRBJ1-4	CSVIWSEKLFF	TGCAGCGTTATTTGGAGTGAAAAACTGTTTTTT
few	TRBV15	-	TRBJ2-4	CATSRVVLAKNIQYF	TGTGCCACCAGCAGAGTTGTTCTAGCCAAAAACATTCAGTACTTC
few	TRBV7-9	-	TRBJ2-1	CASSLSADSSFF	TGTGCCAGCAGCCTCAGTGCGGACAGCTCGTTCTTC
many	TRBV4-1	TRBD1	TRBJ1-1	CASSRGQGVNLNTEAFF	TGCGCCAGCAGCCGTGGACAGGGAGTTAATTTGAACACTGAAGCTTTCTTT
few	TRBV29-1	TRBD2	TRBJ2-3	CSVGPTSGTTDTQYF	TGCAGCGTTGGGCCCACTAGCGGCACCACAGATACGCAGTATTTT
many	TRBV3-1	-	TRBJ1-5	CASSRGRDQPQHF	TGTGCCAGCAGCCGAGGGAGGGATCAGCCCCAGCATTTT
few	TRBV7-9	TRBD2	TRBJ2-1	CASSSLAGGPIEQFF	TGTGCCAGCAGCTCTTTAGCGGGAGGGCCGATTGAGCAGTTCTTC
-	TRBV28	-	TRBJ2-2	CASSPRNTGELFF	TGTGCCAGCAGTCCCAGGAACACCGGGGAGCTGTTTTTT
-	TRBV7-2	-	TRBJ2-2	CASSLEGTFTGELFF	TGTGCCAGCAGCTTAGAAGGGACTTTCACCGGGGAGCTGTTTTTT
many	TRBV7-2	-	TRBJ2-6	CASSFGGSGANVLTF	TGTGCCAGCAGCTTTGGGGGCTCTGGGGCCAACGTCCTGACTTTC
-	TRBV18	-	TRBJ1-2	CASSLSTISPLFNYGYTF	TGTGCCAGCTCACTATCCACAATAAGCCCTCTCTTCAACTATGGCTACACCTTC
few	TRBV4-3	-	TRBJ2-7	CASSQMQGTKQYF	TGCGCCAGCAGCCAAATGCAGGGGACCAAGCAGTACTTC
few	TRBV9	TRBD1	TRBJ2-6	CASSPQPGQASSGANVLTF	TGTGCCAGCAGCCCCCAACCGGGACAGGCCTCCTCTGGGGCCAACGTCCTGACTTTC
many	TRBV4-1	-	TRBJ2-7	CASSQDPAASYEQYF	TGCGCCAGCAGCCAAGATCCAGCCGCCTCCTACGAGCAGTACTTC
many	TRBV4-2	TRBD1	TRBJ1-2	CASSQSGPGQGSYGYTF	TGTGCCAGCAGCCAATCGGGACCGGGACAGGGCTCTTATGGCTACACCTTC